These 2 T cell receptor beta chains share one sample of origin, sequenced in a study of blood T cell dynamics during melanoma immunotherapy. The data were produced by immunoSEQ multiplex PCR, yet TCRdb's version contains in-frame clones alone and is incomplete. Among about 12,000 clones listed, around nine tenths were seen once. Time point defined: week 3, after first cycle of checkpoint inhibitor. Here the sequenced sample was blood, taken from a patient treated with checkpoint blockade. Every receptor here comes from a human donor with melanoma.

Written as DNA, the CDR3 is TGTGCCAGCAGTTTATCGCAGAAAACTGAAGCTTTCTTT. It is translated as CASSLSQKTEAFF. This chain joins TRBV27 and TRBJ1-1; D is ambiguous. Germline V gives CDR1 MNHEY, CDR2 SMNVEV (reference sequence). The V and J ends lost 0 bases and 5 bases respectively, with 7 bases between them. The CDR3 length is 13 residues.

The chain links TRBV5-4 to TRBJ2-3; TRBD2 agrees at 11 bases. V dropped 0 bases and J dropped 6; count of bases not matched to a gene: 3. Germline V gene data show CDR1 as SGHNT and CDR2 as YYREEE (reference sequence). This CDR3 has 15 residues. CDR3: CASSLVLAGADTQYF. The CDR3 coding sequence is TGTGCCAGCAGCTTGGTACTAGCGGGAGCGGATACGCAGTATTTT.